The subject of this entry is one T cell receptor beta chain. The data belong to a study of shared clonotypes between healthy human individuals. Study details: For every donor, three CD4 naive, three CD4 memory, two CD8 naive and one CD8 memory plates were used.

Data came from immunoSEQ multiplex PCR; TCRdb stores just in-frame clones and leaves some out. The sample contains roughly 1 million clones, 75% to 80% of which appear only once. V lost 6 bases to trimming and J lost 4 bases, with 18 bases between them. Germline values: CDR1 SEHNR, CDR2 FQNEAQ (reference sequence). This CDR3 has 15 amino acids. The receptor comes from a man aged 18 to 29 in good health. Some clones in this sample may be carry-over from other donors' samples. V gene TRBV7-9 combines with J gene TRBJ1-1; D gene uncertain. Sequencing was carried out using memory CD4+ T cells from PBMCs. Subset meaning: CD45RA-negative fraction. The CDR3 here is CASRPRQGWATEAFF. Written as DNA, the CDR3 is TGTGCCAGCAGACCCCGACAAGGTTGGGCCACTGAAGCTTTCTTT.